This entry lists 24 T cell receptor beta chains sequenced from one sample in a study of human T cells and chemical hapten exposure. Sample time point: pre-sensitization, week 0. The treatment was: therapeutic diphenylcyclopropenone sensitization with weekly scalp DPC. TCRdb re-analysed the RACE reads in MiXCR, keeping a single row per CDR3 protein. Among nearly 110,000 distinct CDR3 sequences listed, around 12% were seen once. Sequencing used whole blood, obtained in connection with sensitization to the hapten diphenylcyclopropenone (DPC). These receptors all stem from a woman aged 45-59 years with alopecia areata. Some clones in this sample may be carry-over from other donors' samples.

Turning to this clonotype: A junction end diverges from the germline sequence, so it may reflect a read error. This chain uses TRBV28 with TRBJ2-5; D remains ambiguous. This CDR3 region has 13 residues. Germline CDR1 reads MDHEN; CDR2 reads SYDVKM. The CDR3 coding sequence is TGTGCCAGCAGTTTTGCAGGATTAGAGACCCGGTACTTC. Its translation is CASSFAGLETRYF.

This clonotype was recorded a few times. The rearrangement joins TRBV10-3 to TRBJ1-4; possibly TRBD1 for D (6 bases). With 10 bases removed from V and 5 bases from J, the gap between germline ends came to 17 bases. This CDR3 has 14 amino acids. Germline assignment: CDR1 ENHRY and CDR2 SYGVKD. This chain's CDR3 is CATGAGDMNEKLFF. The CDR3 coding sequence is TGTGCCACCGGGGCCGGGGACATGAATGAAAAACTGTTTTTT.

The table lists this clonotype with many counts. V gene TRBV7-2 combines with J gene TRBJ1-5; no definite D call. Germline V gives CDR1 SGHTA, CDR2 FQGNSA. The CDR3 spans 13 residues. V lost 3 bases, J lost 2 bases, and 5 bases lay in between. The CDR3 sequence is CASSLDGNQPQHF. Written as DNA, the CDR3 is TGTGCCAGCAGCTTGGATGGCAATCAGCCCCAGCATTTT.

This clonotype came up a few times. CDR3 in DNA: TGCAGAAGAGACAGGCCAAACACCGGGGAGCTGTTTTTT. This sequence encodes CRRDRPNTGELFF. The chain is built from TRBV20-1 and TRBJ2-2, with D tentatively TRBD1 (6 bases). The CDR3 extends over 13 amino acids. Germline V CDR1 and CDR2: DFQATT, SNEGSKA (reference sequence).

The V and J genes are TRBV2 and TRBJ1-5, with 10 bases fitting TRBD1. CDR3 length: 15 residues. Germline V lookup: CDR1 SNHLY, CDR2 FYNNEI. With 6 bases clipped from V and 6 bases from J, the junction kept 8 bases outside the gene matches. This chain's CDR3 is CASRGDRGLSQPQHF. The CDR3 region has the DNA TGTGCCAGCAGAGGCGACAGGGGGCTGAGTCAGCCCCAGCATTTT.

The chain joins TRBV6-6 to TRBJ1-6; TRBD1 agrees at 9 bases. This CDR3 has 14 amino acids. Trimming removed 6 bases from V and 9 bases from J; junction bases left unmatched: 6. Germline CDR1 reads MNHNY; CDR2 reads SVGAGI (reference sequence). The CDR3 region is CASRVQGAGSPLHF. The CDR3 region has the DNA TGTGCCAGCAGAGTACAGGGGGCTGGTTCACCCCTCCACTTT.

In its sample, this clonotype was seen many times. V and J are TRBV20-1 and TRBJ1-1; D unresolved. V lost 3 bases and J lost 1, with 6 bases in between. The germline CDR1 and CDR2 sequences are DFQATT and SNEGSKA (reference sequence). This CDR3 region has 12 residues. Here the CDR3 DNA reads TGCAGTGCTAGGAGACAGAACACTGAAGCTTTCTTT. Translating it yields CSARRQNTEAFF.

The chain employs TRBV28 and TRBJ1-2; no definite D call. With 10 bases removed from V and 4 bases from J, the gap between germline ends came to 13 bases. This CDR3 is built from 12 residues. The germline V gene encodes CDR1 MDHEN and CDR2 SYDVKM. As DNA, the CDR3 is TGTGCCACCAATCCCGGGGTCTATGGCTACACCTTC. It is translated as CATNPGVYGYTF.

This clonotype was found a few times. The chain links TRBV5-5 to TRBJ2-3; D not certain. Germline-derived CDR1 and CDR2 are SGHKS and YYEKEE (reference sequence). The CDR3 loop spans 15 amino acids. V shed 3 bases and J shed 2 bases, with 13 bases lying between them. The CDR3, as DNA: TGTGCCAGCAGCTCGTCGTTGCGACCCACAGATACGCAGTATTTT. Protein sequence: CASSSSLRPTDTQYF. The full variable domain, with the rest looked up from reference TRBV5-5 and TRBJ2-3, is DAGVTQSPTHLIKTRGQQVTLRCSPISGHKSVSWYQQVLGQGPQFIFQYYEKEERGRGNFPDRFSARQFPNYSSELNVNALLLGDSALYLCASSSSLRPTDTQYFGPGTRLTVL.

This clonotype appeared a few times. The chain employs TRBV4-2 and TRBJ1-1, with 7 bases fitting TRBD1. The V segment lost 4 bases and the J segment 0 bases; nucleotides outside the gene matches: 5. Per germline, CDR1 LGHNA and CDR2 YNFKEQ. This CDR3 spans 15 amino acids. For the CDR3, the DNA is TGTGCCAGCAGCCTTACAGGGGCGATGAACACTGAAGCTTTCTTT. This encodes CASSLTGAMNTEAFF.

The J gene is TRBJ1-1, the V gene TRBV6-2 or TRBV6-3; TRBD1 aligns across 8 bases. This CDR3 has 14 amino acids. CDR1 and CDR2 (germline): MNHEY, SVGEGT. The trim removed 5 bases at V and 7 bases at J, leaving 9 bases unmatched. DNA for the CDR3: TGTGCCAGCAGTCTCGCCTGGACAGGGTTTGAAGCTTTCTTT. Translating it yields CASSLAWTGFEAFF.

The chain carries TRBV10-3 and TRBJ2-4, with TRBD1 as a possible D gene (5 bases). Germline V gene data show CDR1 as ENHRY and CDR2 as SYGVKD. V dropped 3 bases and J dropped 4 bases, with 10 bases sitting between them. There are 14 residues in the CDR3. CDR3 nucleotide sequence: TGTGCCATCAGTGAAGGACATGGAAAAAACATTCAGTACTTC. Translation gives CAISEGHGKNIQYF.

This clonotype was counted between two and nine times. This chain joins TRBV2 and TRBJ2-7, with D unresolved. V was clipped by 1 base and J by 1 base, with 8 bases between them. The CDR3 consists of 14 residues. Germline assignment: CDR1 SNHLY and CDR2 FYNNEI. The CDR3 DNA follows: TGTGCCAGCAGTGAAGGCGGAGATTCCTACGAGCAGTACTTC. It encodes CASSEGGDSYEQYF.

The chain links TRBV29-1 to TRBJ1-2, with unresolved D. V was shortened by 5 bases and J by 4 bases, with 8 bases between the two germline ends. From germline, CDR1 is SQVTM and CDR2 ANQGSEA. This CDR3 spans 11 amino acids. DNA of the CDR3: TGCAGCGTTATTGGGGTCTATGGCTACACCTTC. Its protein product is CSVIGVYGYTF.

Ten or more counts support this clonotype. The genes are TRBV28 and TRBJ2-7; D not certain. Deletions cut 3 bases from V and 1 base from J, with 7 bases between. Germline CDR1 is MDHEN and CDR2 is SYDVKM. The CDR3 has 13 amino acids. For the CDR3, the DNA is TGTGCCAGCAGTTTGGACCATTCCTACGAGCAGTACTTC. Its translation is CASSLDHSYEQYF. Full variable domain (outside the CDR3, taken from reference TRBV28 and TRBJ2-7): DVKVTQSSRYLVKRTGEKVFLECVQDMDHENMFWYRQDPGLGLRLIYFSYDVKMKEKGDIPEGYSVSREKKERFSLILESASTNQTSMYLCASSLDHSYEQYFGPGTRLTVT.

The chain has TRBV18 and TRBJ1-5; 9 bases line up with TRBD1. Germline V gene lookup returns CDR1 KGHSH and CDR2 LQKENI. The CDR3 totals 16 residues. J lost 1 base, V lost 5 bases, and 6 bases had no gene match. CDR3 in amino acids: CASSGPGQGSNQPQHF. Here the CDR3 DNA reads TGTGCCAGCTCAGGCCCGGGACAGGGCAGCAATCAGCCCCAGCATTTT.

This clonotype was seen ten or more times. V usage is TRBV6-5 and J usage is TRBJ1-5; 7 positions agree with TRBD1. Germline V gene data show CDR1 as MNHEY and CDR2 as SVGAGI. The CDR3 sequence is 14 residues long. The V and J ends lost 6 bases and 7 bases, in that order; junction bases with no gene match: 9. DNA of the CDR3: TGTGCCAGCAGCCCGGACAGGCGGAAACAGCCCCAGCATTTT. The encoded protein is CASSPDRRKQPQHF.

This clonotype was found many times. The rearrangement joins TRBV7-6 to TRBJ2-2, with D perhaps TRBD1 (5 bases). Trimming stripped 4 bases from V and 4 bases from J, with 13 bases between. CDR1 SGHVS and CDR2 FNYEAQ come from the germline V gene. CDR3 size: 15 residues. In DNA, the CDR3 is TGTGCCAGCAGCTCAACCGGACATGGCACCGGGGAGCTGTTTTTT. It codes for CASSSTGHGTGELFF.

This clonotype was counted ten times or more. The V and J genes are TRBV5-1 and TRBJ1-1; tentative D call: TRBD1 (6 bases). The CDR3 totals 17 residues. Trimming took 1 base from V and 1 from J, leaving 17 bases between them. CDR1 and CDR2 (germline): SGHRS, YFSETQ. For the CDR3, the DNA is TGCGCCAGCAGCTTGAACCCACAGGGATTCAGGAACACTGAAGCTTTCTTT. This encodes CASSLNPQGFRNTEAFF.

V and J are TRBV3-1 and TRBJ1-1, with D possibly being TRBD1 (5 bases). This CDR3 is built from 14 residues. In germline, CDR1 is LGHDT, CDR2 YNNKEL (reference sequence). The germline V and J ends were trimmed by 4 bases and 2 bases, with 11 bases remaining between them. The CDR3 loop reads CASSRLRENTEAFF. In DNA form, the CDR3 reads TGTGCCAGCAGCCGCCTCAGGGAAAACACTGAAGCTTTCTTT.

This clonotype was observed a few times. The CDR3 spells CASSSAGATTDTQYF. The CDR3 nucleotides read TGTGCCAGCAGTTCCGCGGGGGCCACCACAGATACGCAGTATTTT. The chain is built from TRBV28 and TRBJ2-3; TRBD2 might be the D (7 bases). Germline CDR1 MDHEN, CDR2 SYDVKM. V lost 4 bases, J lost 2 bases, and 13 bases lay in between. The CDR3 runs 15 residues.

This clonotype turned up a few times. The rearrangement links TRBV20-1 to TRBJ2-7; D gene uncertain. This CDR3 has 13 residues. Trimming stripped 7 bases from V and 6 bases from J, with 19 bases between. Germline V CDR1 and CDR2: DFQATT, SNEGSKA (reference sequence). The DNA for the CDR3 is TGCAGTGTGCCTAAGGTCATATCGTCCGAGCAGTACTTC. Amino acids: CSVPKVISSEQYF.

The CDR3 sequence: CASSLGTGGKQFF. The CDR3 region has the DNA TGTGCCAGCAGCTTAGGTACGGGGGGGAAGCAGTTCTTC. The chain carries TRBV7-2 and TRBJ2-1, with 8 bases aligning to TRBD2. CDR3 size: 13 residues. The V gene end was trimmed by 1 base and the J gene end by 11 bases; junction bases not matched to a gene: 4. The germline gives CDR1 SGHTA, CDR2 FQGNSA.

The rearrangement links TRBV3-1 to TRBJ1-4; D not resolved. The germline V gene has CDR1 LGHDT and CDR2 YNNKEL (reference sequence). V lost 4 bases and J lost 0, with 9 bases in between. This CDR3 comprises 15 residues. CDR3 residues: CASSLTQSTNEKLFF. In DNA form, the CDR3 reads TGTGCCAGCAGCCTTACTCAGTCAACTAATGAAAAACTGTTTTTT.